Detailed here is one T cell receptor beta chain. Antigen unknown. Relative to the germline gene, one junction end is altered; a read error may explain this. These data are taken from a study of beta chain features in type 1 diabetes. Per the germline V gene, CDR1 is SSHAT and CDR2 is FNYEAQ (reference sequence). This CDR3 comprises 15 residues. Points from the study as a whole: Shorter TCRB CDR3s, moderately but significantly so, were found in Type 1 diabetes patients in all four CD4+ subsets. Diminished insertions and augmented deletions at VDJ junctions characterized type 1 diabetes patients.

The entirety of the isolated RNA underwent reverse transcription, so expressed TCRB transcripts were sequenced. The repertoire was sequenced with immunoSEQ multiplex PCR; TCRdb's copy has only in-frame clones and lacks some. Among about 53,000 clones listed, 40% to 65% were seen once. The sequenced material came from Tregs from blood. This receptor was taken from a woman aged 40 to 55 with type 1 diabetes. The chain joins TRBV7-7 to TRBJ2-1; 9 bases are a match to TRBD1. CDR3 in amino acids: CASSPGQGPYNEQFF. The DNA of the CDR3 is TGTGCTAGCAGCCCTGGACAGGGGCCCTACAATGAGCAGTTCTTC.